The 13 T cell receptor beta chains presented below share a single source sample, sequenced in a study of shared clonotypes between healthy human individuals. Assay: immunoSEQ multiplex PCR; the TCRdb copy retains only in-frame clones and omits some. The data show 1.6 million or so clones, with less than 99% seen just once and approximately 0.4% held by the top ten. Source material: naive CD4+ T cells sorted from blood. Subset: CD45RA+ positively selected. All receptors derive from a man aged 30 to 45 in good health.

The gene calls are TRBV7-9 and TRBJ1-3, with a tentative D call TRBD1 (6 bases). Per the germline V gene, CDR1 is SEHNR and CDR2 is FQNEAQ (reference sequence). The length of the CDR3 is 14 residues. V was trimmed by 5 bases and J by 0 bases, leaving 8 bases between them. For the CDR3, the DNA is TGTGCCAGCAGCCCGGACAGCTCTGGAAACACCATATATTTT. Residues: CASSPDSSGNTIYF.

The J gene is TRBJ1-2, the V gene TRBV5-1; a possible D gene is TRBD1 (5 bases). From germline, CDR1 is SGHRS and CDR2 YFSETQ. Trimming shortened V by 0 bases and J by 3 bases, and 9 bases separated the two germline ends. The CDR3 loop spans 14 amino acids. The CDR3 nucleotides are TGCGCCAGCAGCTTGGCAGGGCGGGACTATGGCTACACCTTC. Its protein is CASSLAGRDYGYTF.

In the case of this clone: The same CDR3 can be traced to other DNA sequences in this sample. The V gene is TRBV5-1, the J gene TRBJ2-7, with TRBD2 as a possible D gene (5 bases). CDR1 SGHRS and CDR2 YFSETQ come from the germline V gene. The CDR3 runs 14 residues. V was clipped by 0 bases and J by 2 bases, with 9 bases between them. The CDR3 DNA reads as TGCGCCAGCAGCTTGGGCGGGCTAACCTACGAGCAGTACTTC. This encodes CASSLGGLTYEQYF.

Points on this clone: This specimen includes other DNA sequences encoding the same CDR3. In DNA form, the CDR3 reads TGTGCCAGCAGCTTAGTTGTGGGGAGCTCTGGAAACACCATATATTTT. Protein: CASSLVVGSSGNTIYF. The chain joins TRBV7-2 to TRBJ1-3; no definite D call. Germline V gene sequence: CDR1 SGHTA, CDR2 FQGNSA. The CDR3 is 16 amino acids. V was cut by 1 base and J by 0 bases, with 10 bases left in between.

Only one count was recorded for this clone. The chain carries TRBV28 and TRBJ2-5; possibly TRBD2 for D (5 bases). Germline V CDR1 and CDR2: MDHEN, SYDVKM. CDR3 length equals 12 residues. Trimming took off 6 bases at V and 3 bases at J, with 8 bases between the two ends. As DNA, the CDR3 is TGTGCCAGCAGGGGAGCCGAAGAGACCCAGTACTTC. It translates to CASRGAEETQYF.

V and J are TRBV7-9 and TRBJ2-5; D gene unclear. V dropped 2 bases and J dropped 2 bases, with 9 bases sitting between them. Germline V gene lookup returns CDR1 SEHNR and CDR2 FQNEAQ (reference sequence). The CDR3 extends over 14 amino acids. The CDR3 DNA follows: TGTGCCAGCAGCTTAATGACTGCGCAAGAGACCCAGTACTTC. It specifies CASSLMTAQETQYF.

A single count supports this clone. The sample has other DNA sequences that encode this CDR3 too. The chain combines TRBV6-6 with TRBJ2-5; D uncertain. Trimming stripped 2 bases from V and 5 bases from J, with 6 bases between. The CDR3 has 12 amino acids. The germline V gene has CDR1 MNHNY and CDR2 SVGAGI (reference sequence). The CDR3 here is CASSYVGETQYF. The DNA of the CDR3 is TGTGCCAGCAGTTACGTAGGGGAGACCCAGTACTTC.

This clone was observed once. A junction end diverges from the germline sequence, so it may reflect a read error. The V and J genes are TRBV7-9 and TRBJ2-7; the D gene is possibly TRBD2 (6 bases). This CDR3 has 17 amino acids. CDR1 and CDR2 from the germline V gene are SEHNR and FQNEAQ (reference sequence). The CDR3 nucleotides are TGTGCCAGCAGCTTATGGGTCGGCCCGGCTGGGGGACTTATGCCCTTCTTC. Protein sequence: CASSLWVGPAGGLMPFF. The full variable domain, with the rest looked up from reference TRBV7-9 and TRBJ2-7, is DTGVSQNPRHKITKRGQNVTFRCDPISEHNRLYWYRQTLGQGPEFLTYFQNEAQLEKSRLLSDRFSAERPKGSFSTLEIQRTEQGDSAMYLCASSLWVGPAGGLMPFFGPGTRLTVT.

The CDR3 DNA reads TGCGCCAGCAGCCCCAGCGGGAGGGCCGCTGAGCAGTTCTTC. It translates to CASSPSGRAAEQFF. The gene calls are TRBV4-3 and TRBJ2-1, with TRBD2 matching 10 bases. CDR1 and CDR2 from the germline V gene are LGHNA and YSLEER. The V gene end was trimmed by 4 bases and the J gene end by 9 bases; junction bases not matched to a gene: 6. This CDR3 region has 14 residues.

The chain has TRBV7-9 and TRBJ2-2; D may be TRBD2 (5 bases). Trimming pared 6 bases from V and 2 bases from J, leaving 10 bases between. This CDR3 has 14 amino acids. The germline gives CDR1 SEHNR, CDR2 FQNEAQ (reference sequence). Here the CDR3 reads CASRGEGNTGELFF. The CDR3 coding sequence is TGTGCCAGCAGGGGAGAGGGAAACACCGGGGAGCTGTTTTTT.

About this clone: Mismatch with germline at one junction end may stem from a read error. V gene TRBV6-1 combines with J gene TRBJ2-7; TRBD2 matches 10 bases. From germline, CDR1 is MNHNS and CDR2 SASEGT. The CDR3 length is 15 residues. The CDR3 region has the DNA TGTGCCAGCAGCGAAGCGACTAGCGGGCGACACGAGCAGTACTTC. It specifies CASSEATSGRHEQYF.

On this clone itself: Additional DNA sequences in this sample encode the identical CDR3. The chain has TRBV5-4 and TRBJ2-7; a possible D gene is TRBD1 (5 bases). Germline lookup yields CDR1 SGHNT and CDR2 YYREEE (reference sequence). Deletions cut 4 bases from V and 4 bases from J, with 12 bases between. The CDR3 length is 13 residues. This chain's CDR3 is CASSRDSLYEQYF. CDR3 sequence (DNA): TGTGCCAGCAGCCGCGACAGCCTTTACGAGCAGTACTTC.

The CDR3 loop reads CASSEGTSGSLEQYF. Written as DNA, the CDR3 is TGTGCCAGCAGTGAAGGGACTAGCGGGAGCCTTGAGCAGTACTTC. The chain carries TRBV6-1 and TRBJ2-7, with 13 bases fitting TRBD2. V dropped 1 base and J dropped 7; count of bases not matched to a gene: 4. This CDR3 has 15 residues. Germline V gene lookup returns CDR1 MNHNS and CDR2 SASEGT.